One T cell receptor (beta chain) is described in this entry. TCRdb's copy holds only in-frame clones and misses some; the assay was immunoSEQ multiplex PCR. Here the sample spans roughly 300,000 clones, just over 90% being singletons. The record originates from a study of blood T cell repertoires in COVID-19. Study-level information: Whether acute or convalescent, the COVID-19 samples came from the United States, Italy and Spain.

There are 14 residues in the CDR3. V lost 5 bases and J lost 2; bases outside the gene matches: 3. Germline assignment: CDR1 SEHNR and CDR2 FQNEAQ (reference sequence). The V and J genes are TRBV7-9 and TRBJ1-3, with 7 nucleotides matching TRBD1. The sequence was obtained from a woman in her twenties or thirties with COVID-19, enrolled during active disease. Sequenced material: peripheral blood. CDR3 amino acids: CASSPQGTGNTIYF. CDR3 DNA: TGTGCCAGCAGCCCACAGGGGACTGGAAACACCATATATTTT.